Listed here are 5 T cell receptor beta chains from one sample, sequenced in a study of cytomegalovirus exposure and HLA in healthy donors. Primers included in the PCR were 60 Vbeta and 13 Jbeta primers. Sequencing used immunoSEQ multiplex PCR; TCRdb keeps in-frame clones, though not all of them. The table lists roughly 120,000 clones, 60% to 70% of them singletons. The sample consisted of PBMCs. The receptors were gathered from a woman in her forties in good health and CMV-seropositive.

The chain links TRBV27 to TRBJ2-3, with D possibly TRBD1 on 5 matching bases. The germline V and J ends were trimmed by 5 bases and 0 bases, with 18 bases remaining between them. The CDR3 has 17 residues. Germline-derived CDR1 and CDR2 are MNHEY and SMNVEV (reference sequence). CDR3 DNA: TGTGCCAGCAGTCCATCAGGGTTGACGCCTAGCACAGATACGCAGTATTTT. It is translated as CASSPSGLTPSTDTQYF.

The chain couples TRBV11-2 to TRBJ1-4; TRBD1 is a possible D gene (5 bases). The V end was cut by 3 bases, the J end by 10 bases, with 18 bases between. The length of the CDR3 is 15 residues. In germline, CDR1 is SGHAT, CDR2 FQNNGV. The CDR3 sequence: CASSFIGAGRGKLFF. In DNA form, the CDR3 reads TGTGCCAGCAGCTTCATCGGGGCGGGAAGGGGAAAACTGTTTTTT.

The J gene is TRBJ2-2, the V gene TRBV7-2; D call uncertain. This CDR3 has 12 residues. Germline V gives CDR1 SGHTA, CDR2 FQGNSA. V lost 2 bases and J 9 bases, leaving 7 bases between the germline ends. CDR3 in DNA: TGTGCCAGCAGCTTAAACGCGAGGGAGCTGTTTTTT. Protein: CASSLNARELFF.

This rearrangement joins TRBV5-4 to TRBJ2-2; no reliable D call. The CDR3 contains 14 residues. Per the germline V gene, CDR1 is SGHNT and CDR2 is YYREEE (reference sequence). With 0 bases removed from V and 1 base from J, the gap between germline ends came to 4 bases. CDR3 amino acids: CASSLAVNTGELFF. The CDR3 DNA reads TGTGCCAGCAGCTTGGCCGTGAACACCGGGGAGCTGTTTTTT.

This chain connects TRBV5-4 to TRBJ1-1; D remains ambiguous. CDR1 and CDR2 (germline): SGHNT, YYREEE (reference sequence). The CDR3 covers 17 residues. Trimming took 5 bases from V and 0 from J, leaving 20 bases between them. The chain's CDR3 is CASSPKWSDSVNTEAFF. The CDR3 coding sequence is TGTGCCAGCAGTCCAAAGTGGAGCGATAGTGTGAACACTGAAGCTTTCTTT. The full variable domain, completed using reference TRBV5-4 and TRBJ1-1, is ETGVTQSPTHLIKTRGQQVTLRCSSQSGHNTVSWYQQALGQGPQFIFQYYREEENGRGNFPPRFSGLQFPNYSSELNVNALELDDSALYLCASSPKWSDSVNTEAFFGQGTRLTVV.